The clone carrying this T cell receptor (beta chain) was counted only a few times. The ends lost 2 bases at V and 7 bases at J; junction bases unmatched: 6. Germline-derived CDR1 and CDR2 are SGHTS and YDEGEE. This CDR3 spans 15 amino acids. In the original workflow: Quantification of nucleated cells was approximated via reference gene primer amplification. Sequencing used immunoSEQ multiplex PCR; TCRdb keeps in-frame clones, though not all of them. V, J and clone size derive from that table, while D and trimming were established from the DNA sequence. The sample has about 71,000 clones; approximately 83% are singletons. The data were obtained in a study of blood T cell repertoires in COVID-19.

The V call is TRBV5-8, the J call TRBJ2-1, with 10 bases lining up with TRBD2. This TCR came from a man under 40 with COVID-19, enrolled during active disease. Sequenced sample: peripheral blood. This CDR3 reads CASSLGSGRANEQFF. For the CDR3, the DNA is TGTGCCAGCAGCTTAGGGAGCGGGAGGGCAAATGAGCAGTTCTTC.